A single sample gave rise to the 6 T cell receptor beta chains below, sequenced in a study of blood T cell repertoires in COVID-19. Profiled with immunoSEQ multiplex PCR; TCRdb holds only in-frame clones, not every one. This sample carries about 100,000 clones, 80% to 90% of them seen once, and the ten largest clones take about 10%. Sequencing input: peripheral blood. The origin of the receptors is a man aged 40-55 years with active or convalescent COVID-19.

This chain links TRBV5-1 with TRBJ1-1; 9 nucleotides align to TRBD1. After removal of 7 bases from V and 4 bases from J, the junction contained 2 bases not matched to a gene. Germline CDR1 reads SGHRS; CDR2 reads YFSETQ. This CDR3 region has 12 residues. This chain's CDR3 is CASQTGGTEAFF. The CDR3 DNA reads TGCGCCAGCCAGACAGGGGGCACTGAAGCTTTCTTT.

Remarks on this clone: One junction end disagrees with the germline gene, perhaps due to a read error. This chain links TRBV12-3 or TRBV12-4 with TRBJ2-7, with a tentative D call TRBD2 (6 bases). This CDR3 contains 13 residues. The CDR3 protein is CASSPGPPSGGLF. The CDR3 nucleotides are TGTGCCAGCAGTCCCGGGCCCCCAAGTGGGGGACTCTTC.

The chain carries TRBV24-1 and TRBJ1-5; TRBD1 might be the D (6 bases). CDR3 length: 15 residues. Germline CDR1 and CDR2: KGHDR and SFDVKD. The V end was cut by 5 bases, the J end by 5 bases, with 15 bases between. In nucleotides, the CDR3 is TGTGCCACCAGTGGCTCAGGGGAAGGAGATCAGCCCCAGCATTTT. Protein: CATSGSGEGDQPQHF.

This clone was counted a few times. V is TRBV6-5 and J is TRBJ1-4; 8 bases match TRBD1. The CDR3 runs 16 residues. V was pared by 3 bases and J by 9 bases, with 12 bases of the junction left unmatched. CDR1 and CDR2 from the germline V gene are MNHEY and SVGAGI. In nucleotides, the CDR3 is TGTGCCAGCAGTTATTCAGGGGCAGGGGGCCCTAAAAAACTGTTTTTT. Encoded protein: CASSYSGAGGPKKLFF.

The chain couples TRBV19 to TRBJ1-1; 9 positions match TRBD1. Germline CDR1 and CDR2: LNHDA and SQIVND (reference sequence). This CDR3 spans 13 amino acids. Trimming took 10 bases from V and 4 from J; bases not matched to a gene: 7. DNA for the CDR3: TGTGCCACCCTGGACAGGGGAAGCACTGAAGCTTTCTTT. It yields the protein CATLDRGSTEAFF.

The chain links TRBV5-1 to TRBJ2-1, with 8 bases aligning to TRBD2. CDR3 length: 15 residues. Germline-derived CDR1 and CDR2 are SGHRS and YFSETQ. The trim removed 1 base at V and 7 bases at J, leaving 7 bases unmatched. The CDR3 DNA follows: TGCGCCAGCAGCTTGCTACCGGGGGGGCAAAATGAGCAGTTCTTC. This encodes CASSLLPGGQNEQFF.